The 20 T cell receptor beta chains below all came from one sample that was sequenced in a study of blood T cell repertoires in COVID-19. Clones were read by immunoSEQ multiplex PCR, and TCRdb kept only the in-frame ones, dropping some. The table shows roughly 150,000 clones, with around 82% occurring only once. Sequenced material: peripheral blood. The receptors shown here come from a man in his 60s with active or convalescent COVID-19.

V usage is TRBV9 and J usage is TRBJ1-4, with TRBD1 matching 9 bases. This CDR3 contains 16 residues. The J segment lost 3 bases and the V segment lost 4 bases, leaving 7 bases of the junction unmatched. Germline V gene data show CDR1 as SGDLS and CDR2 as YYNGEE. CDR3 sequence reads: CASSKSGTGSNEKLFF. The CDR3 DNA reads as TGTGCCAGCAGCAAATCCGGGACAGGGTCTAATGAAAAACTGTTTTTT.

The chain uses TRBV7-6 and TRBJ2-1; 7 bases line up with TRBD2. J gave up 0 bases and V 0 bases, and 5 bases lay outside the gene matches. The V gene's germline CDR1 is SGHVS and CDR2 FNYEAQ. This CDR3 is built from 17 residues. The CDR3 region has the DNA TGTGCCAGCAGCTTAGCGTCAGCGGGAATCTCCTACAATGAGCAGTTCTTC. Translated, it gives CASSLASAGISYNEQFF.

The rearrangement links TRBV18 to TRBJ2-1, with TRBD1 matching over 8 bases. V was clipped by 4 bases and J by 5 bases; unmatched bases: 7. In germline, CDR1 is KGHSH, CDR2 LQKENI. The CDR3 sequence is 15 residues long. This CDR3 is CASSLDRVRDNEQFF. As DNA, the CDR3 is TGTGCCAGCTCACTGGACAGGGTAAGAGACAATGAGCAGTTCTTC.

The rearrangement joins TRBV6-1 to TRBJ1-1; perhaps TRBD1 as D (5 bases). In germline, CDR1 is MNHNS, CDR2 SASEGT. The CDR3 consists of 11 residues. V was shortened by 3 bases and J by 10 bases, with 9 bases between the two germline ends. The DNA of the CDR3 is TGTGCCAGCAGTGATGGGACTAGAGCTTTCTTT. This encodes CASSDGTRAFF.

The chain couples TRBV14 to TRBJ2-5; TRBD2 matches 7 bases. CDR3 size: 16 residues. Germline V gene lookup returns CDR1 SGHDN and CDR2 FVKESK. V shed 4 bases, J shed 1 base, and the junction held 9 bases outside the gene matches. For the CDR3, the DNA is TGTGCCAGCAGCCGGAGACGGGCTAGCGGCCAAGAGACCCAGTACTTC. It specifies CASSRRRASGQETQYF.

CDR3 in amino acids: CASALQGTDTQYF. In nucleotides, the CDR3 is TGTGCCAGCGCCTTGCAGGGGACAGATACGCAGTATTTT. V is TRBV19 and J is TRBJ2-3; TRBD1 is a possible D gene (6 bases). The V end lost 9 bases, the J end lost 3 bases, and 13 bases lay between the germline ends. Germline-derived CDR1 and CDR2 are LNHDA and SQIVND (reference sequence). CDR3 length equals 13 residues.

This clone was detected only a few times. The rearrangement links TRBV6-2 or TRBV6-3 to TRBJ1-2, with 7 bases identical to TRBD1. The CDR3 sequence is 15 residues long. CDR1 and CDR2 from the germline V gene are MNHEY and SVGEGT. The V segment lost 6 bases and the J segment 2 bases; nucleotides outside the gene matches: 9. In DNA form, the CDR3 reads TGTGCCAGCAGACCTGGGACAGAAGGAAACTATGGCTACACCTTC. Encoded protein: CASRPGTEGNYGYTF.

This clone was counted between two and nine times. This chain links TRBV7-2 with TRBJ1-4; 7 bases are shared with TRBD1. Trimming took 3 bases from V and 5 from J; bases not matched to a gene: 6. The CDR3 runs 15 residues. CDR1 is SGHTA and CDR2 is FQGNSA in the germline V gene. The CDR3 loop is CASSFQTGMNEKLFF. CDR3 bases: TGTGCCAGCAGCTTCCAGACAGGGATGAATGAAAAACTGTTTTTT. Complete variable domain (other parts from reference TRBV7-2 and TRBJ1-4): GAGVSQSPSNKVTEKGKDVELRCDPISGHTALYWYRQSLGQGLEFLIYFQGNSAPDKSGLPSDRFSAERTGGSVSTLTIQRTQQEDSAVYLCASSFQTGMNEKLFFGSGTQLSVL.

The J gene is TRBJ1-2, the V gene TRBV19; 7 nucleotides align to TRBD1. The CDR3 contains 14 residues. CDR1 LNHDA and CDR2 SQIVND come from the germline V gene (reference sequence). Trimming removed 5 bases from V and 2 bases from J; junction bases left unmatched: 5. As DNA, the CDR3 is TGTGCCAGTAGTCCTCCGGACAGGAACTATGGCTACACCTTC. Translation gives CASSPPDRNYGYTF.

This chain connects TRBV4-2 to TRBJ1-2; 10 nucleotides match TRBD1. Trimming cost V 6 bases and J 8 bases; bases outside gene matches: 18. Germline V gene lookup returns CDR1 LGHNA and CDR2 YNFKEQ. This CDR3 is 17 amino acids long. For the CDR3, the DNA is TGTGCCAGCAGTAGTTTACTGAGCGGGACAGGGGCAGAAGGCTACACCTTC. Amino acids: CASSSLLSGTGAEGYTF.

This chain uses TRBV24-1 with TRBJ2-4; TRBD2 is a possible D gene (5 bases). V was trimmed by 6 bases and J by 3 bases, leaving 11 bases between them. In germline, CDR1 is KGHDR, CDR2 SFDVKD. CDR3 length equals 14 residues. The CDR3 DNA reads TGTGCCACCAGTCCGGGGAGAGGCAAAAACATTCAGTACTTC. This sequence encodes CATSPGRGKNIQYF.

This clone came up a few times. CDR3 loop: CAISPGTGEGSPLHF. CDR3 nucleotides: TGTGCCATCAGCCCCGGGACAGGGGAGGGTTCACCCCTCCACTTT. The V and J genes are TRBV10-3 and TRBJ1-6; 10 nucleotides agree with TRBD1. Germline assignment: CDR1 ENHRY and CDR2 SYGVKD. The CDR3 is 15 residues long. Trimming cost V 6 bases and J 9 bases; bases outside gene matches: 8.

The rearrangement uses TRBV6-6 and TRBJ1-2; no firm D call. This CDR3 has 14 amino acids. Germline CDR1 reads MNHNY; CDR2 reads SVGAGI (reference sequence). Deletions cut 2 bases from V and 2 bases from J, with 9 bases between. The CDR3 here is CASSYLLGNYGYTF. Written as DNA, the CDR3 is TGTGCCAGCAGTTACCTACTGGGCAACTATGGCTACACCTTC.

This chain connects TRBV5-1 to TRBJ2-3; 11 nucleotides line up with TRBD2. The CDR3 has 16 amino acids. The germline gives CDR1 SGHRS, CDR2 YFSETQ. Germline trimming cut 4 bases from V and 9 bases from J; bases unmatched to any gene: 13. The CDR3 region is CASSNLGLAGGATQYF. The CDR3 DNA follows: TGCGCCAGCAGCAACCTGGGTCTAGCGGGGGGAGCCACGCAGTATTTT. The full variable domain, completed using reference TRBV5-1 and TRBJ2-3, is KAGVTQTPRYLIKTRGQQVTLSCSPISGHRSVSWYQQTPGQGLQFLFEYFSETQRNKGNFPGRFSGRQFSNSRSEMNVSTLELGDSALYLCASSNLGLAGGATQYFGPGTRLTVL.

This chain links TRBV14 with TRBJ2-7, with 10 bases aligning to TRBD2. This CDR3 is built from 15 residues. Unmatched junction bases numbered 1, after V lost 0 bases and J lost 2 bases. Per germline, CDR1 SGHDN and CDR2 FVKESK. The CDR3, as DNA: TGTGCCAGCAGCCAAGACAGCGGGAGGGCCTACGAGCAGTACTTC. This encodes CASSQDSGRAYEQYF.

The rearrangement uses TRBV24-1 and TRBJ1-1; possibly TRBD1 for D (6 bases). Germline V gene sequence: CDR1 KGHDR, CDR2 SFDVKD. The length of the CDR3 is 14 residues. V was shortened by 7 bases and J by 0 bases, with 11 bases between the two germline ends. The CDR3: CATSEGGMNTEAFF. The CDR3, as DNA: TGTGCCACCAGCGAGGGGGGGATGAACACTGAAGCTTTCTTT.

The chain has TRBV24-1 and TRBJ2-3, with 14 bases matching TRBD2. This CDR3 contains 17 residues. Trimming cost V 4 bases and J 5 bases; bases outside gene matches: 7. CDR1 is KGHDR, CDR2 SFDVKD, per germline. The CDR3: CATSEESGLAGGDTQYF. CDR3 DNA sequence: TGTGCCACCAGTGAGGAGAGTGGACTAGCGGGAGGAGATACGCAGTATTTT.

This chain connects TRBV28 to TRBJ2-1, with TRBD2 matching 11 bases. V was clipped by 3 bases and J by 5 bases; unmatched bases: 9. Germline V CDR1 and CDR2: MDHEN, SYDVKM. This CDR3 is 17 amino acids long. The CDR3 reads CASSLWVAGGVNNEQFF. The CDR3 nucleotides read TGTGCCAGCAGTTTGTGGGTAGCGGGAGGGGTTAACAATGAGCAGTTCTTC.

The chain has TRBV10-1 and TRBJ2-3; TRBD1 is a possible D gene (5 bases). The CDR3 has 14 amino acids. The germline gives CDR1 WNHNN, CDR2 SYGVQD (reference sequence). Trimming cost V 3 bases and J 3 bases, with 10 bases left between them. CDR3 nucleotide sequence: TGCGCCAGCAGTGAACCAGGGATGACAGATACGCAGTATTTT. Its protein is CASSEPGMTDTQYF.

This sequence joins TRBV24-1 and TRBJ2-2, with a weak D call TRBD1 (6 bases). The CDR3 has 17 residues. Per the germline V gene, CDR1 is KGHDR and CDR2 is SFDVKD. Trimming shortened V by 0 bases and J by 1 base, and 11 bases separated the two germline ends. The CDR3 DNA is TGTGCCACCAGTGATTTGCCCGGACAGAAGAACACCGGGGAGCTGTTTTTT. The encoded protein is CATSDLPGQKNTGELFF.